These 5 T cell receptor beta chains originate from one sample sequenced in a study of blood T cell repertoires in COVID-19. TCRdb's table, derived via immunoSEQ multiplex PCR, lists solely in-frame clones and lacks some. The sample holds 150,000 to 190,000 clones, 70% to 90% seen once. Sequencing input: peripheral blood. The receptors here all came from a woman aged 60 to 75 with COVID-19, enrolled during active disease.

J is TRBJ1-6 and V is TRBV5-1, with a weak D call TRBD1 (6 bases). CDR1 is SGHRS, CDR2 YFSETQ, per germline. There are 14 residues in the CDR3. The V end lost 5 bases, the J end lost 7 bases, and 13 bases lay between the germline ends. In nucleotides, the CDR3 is TGCGCCAGCAGAATTCGGGACATCAATTCACCCCTCCACTTT. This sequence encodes CASRIRDINSPLHF.

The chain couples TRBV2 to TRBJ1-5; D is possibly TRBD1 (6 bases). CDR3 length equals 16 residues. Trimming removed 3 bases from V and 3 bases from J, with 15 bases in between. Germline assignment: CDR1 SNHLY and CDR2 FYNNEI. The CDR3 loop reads CASSDGGAGNNQPQHF. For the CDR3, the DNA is TGTGCCAGCAGTGATGGGGGCGCAGGGAACAATCAGCCCCAGCATTTT.

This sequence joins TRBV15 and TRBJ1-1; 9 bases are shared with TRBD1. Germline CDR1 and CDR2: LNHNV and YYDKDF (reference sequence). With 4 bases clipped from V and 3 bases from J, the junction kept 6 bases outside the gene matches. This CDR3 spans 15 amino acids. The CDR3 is CATSIKQGAYTEAFF. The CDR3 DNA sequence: TGTGCCACCAGCATCAAACAGGGGGCCTACACTGAAGCTTTCTTT.

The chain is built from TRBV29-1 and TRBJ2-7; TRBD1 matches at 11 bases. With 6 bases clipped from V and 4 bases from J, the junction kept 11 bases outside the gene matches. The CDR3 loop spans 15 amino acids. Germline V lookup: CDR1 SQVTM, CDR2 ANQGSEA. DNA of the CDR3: TGCAGCGTAGGGGGAGGACAGGGGGCGCATTACGAGCAGTACTTC. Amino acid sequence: CSVGGGQGAHYEQYF.

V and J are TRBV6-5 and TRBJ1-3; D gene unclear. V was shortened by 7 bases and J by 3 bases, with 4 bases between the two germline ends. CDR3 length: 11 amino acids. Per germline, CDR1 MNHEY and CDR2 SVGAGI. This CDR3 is CASKSGNTIYF. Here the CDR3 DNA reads TGTGCCAGCAAGAGTGGAAACACCATATATTTT.